A selection of T cell receptor beta chains follows, all from one sample in a study of blood T cell repertoires in COVID-19. Measured with immunoSEQ multiplex PCR; TCRdb has only the in-frame clones, and not every one. The sample lists about 350,000 clones, around nine tenths occurring once. Sequencing input: peripheral blood. These receptors originate from a young woman who had recovered from COVID-19. Both conserved end residues are trimmed from each CDR3. D genes are given only for firm matches.

ASSYPGQGSNQPQH	TRBD1	TRBJ1-5	TRBV6-6
ASSLNPGLNTEAF	-	TRBJ1-1	TRBV7-2
ASSWSGSVQTQY	TRBD2	TRBJ2-5	TRBV6-2/TRBV6-3
SVPTSGTTWGNEQF	TRBD2	TRBJ2-1	TRBV29-1
ASSPKTGRTEAF	TRBD1	TRBJ1-1	TRBV19
ASSLWTSVAKNIQY	-	TRBJ2-4	TRBV11-2
ASSYSGLGSRETQY	TRBD2	TRBJ2-5	TRBV6-5
ASSERVDTQY	-	TRBJ2-3	TRBV10-1
ASSRALGQGNRNEQF	TRBD1	TRBJ2-1	TRBV19
ASSVGPTNEQF	-	TRBJ2-1	TRBV9
ASSYGAGTTGQPQH	-	TRBJ1-5	TRBV6-2/TRBV6-3
ASSFVWTGSTDTQY	TRBD1	TRBJ2-3	TRBV7-2
ASSIRGPNEKLF	-	TRBJ1-4	TRBV19
AWSSGVPRPDTQY	-	TRBJ2-3	TRBV30
ASSQQLANYGYT	-	TRBJ1-2	TRBV3-1/TRBV3-2
ASSHPAGTSGSPSREYSYNEQF	TRBD2	TRBJ2-1	TRBV6-2/TRBV6-3
ASSESGGAVANYGYT	-	TRBJ1-2	TRBV25-1
ASSLVYGSDGNEQF	-	TRBJ2-1	TRBV11-3
ASSLDRVGTEAF	-	TRBJ1-1	TRBV5-1
ATGLVDTGELF	TRBD2	TRBJ2-2	TRBV6-5
ASSLGSSGKGLKTQY	TRBD2	TRBJ2-5	TRBV7-2
AITSGDPYNEQF	-	TRBJ2-1	TRBV10-3
ASSNYEQF	-	TRBJ2-1	TRBV2
ASSLQLQNEQF	-	TRBJ2-1	TRBV27
ASRRVGQGGGYT	TRBD1	TRBJ1-2	TRBV5-4
ASSLSQGNQPQH	-	TRBJ1-5	TRBV11-2
ASSHLLAPGEQF	-	TRBJ2-1	TRBV4-1
ASSLGQGLFNQPQH	TRBD1	TRBJ1-5	TRBV5-6
ATSRRDLSGNTIY	-	TRBJ1-3	TRBV15
ASSQGYGSGNTIY	-	TRBJ1-3	TRBV4-3
ASSHWDTANYGYT	-	TRBJ1-2	TRBV4-3
ASSTGMNYGYT	-	TRBJ1-2	TRBV25-1
ASRTGTGGLDTQY	TRBD1	TRBJ2-3	TRBV4-1
ASQSSGRPDTQY	TRBD2	TRBJ2-3	TRBV11-3
ASSSVHRGTEAF	-	TRBJ1-1	TRBV7-9
ASSVRTTSYNEQF	-	TRBJ2-1	TRBV9
ASSLQGRNYGYT	-	TRBJ1-2	TRBV5-6
ASSVGSRLRRETQY	-	TRBJ2-5	TRBV9
ASSYKAGGYNEQF	TRBD2	TRBJ2-1	TRBV6-2/TRBV6-3
ASSMIARVDTEAF	-	TRBJ1-1	TRBV19
ASRSGTSGRFTGELF	TRBD2	TRBJ2-2	TRBV11-3
ASSQDVRGRKYGYT	TRBD1	TRBJ1-2	TRBV4-3
ASSSGGLVMETQY	TRBD2	TRBJ2-5	TRBV6-5
ASSPPAENYGYT	-	TRBJ1-2	TRBV7-2
ASSFQLAGGSTDTQY	TRBD2	TRBJ2-3	TRBV7-2